This T cell receptor (beta chain) was captured by sequencing in a study of cytomegalovirus exposure and HLA in healthy donors. Regarding the study as a whole: A later analysis associated under 20,000 TCR beta sequences with HLA alleles at a 0.05 false discovery rate. Later, an analysis showed that TCR beta chains associated with HLA were more clonally expanded than others that were equally common.

The CDR3 covers 12 residues. Germline assignment: CDR1 SQVTM and CDR2 ANQGSEA. The PCR had 60 Vbeta and 13 Jbeta primers. Authors' methods: Some 12 million shared chains were among the 65 million to 85 million unique TCR beta chains that a later analysis counted. TCRdb's table, derived via immunoSEQ multiplex PCR, lists solely in-frame clones and lacks some. That table gives V, J and clone size, and the DNA gave D and trimming. Of under 150,000 clones in the sample, 80% were seen once. Each donor was healthy, and each was a bone marrow donor. As concerns this clone: The target antigen is unknown.

The chain combines TRBV29-1 with TRBJ2-5; D gene uncertain. The J call may be in error: the DNA end matches TRBJ2-7 better. The receptor was derived from a man aged 30 to 45 in good health and CMV-seronegative. The sample comprised PBMCs. The CDR3 sequence: CSVAPSSYEQYF. CDR3 sequence (DNA): TGCAGCGTTGCCCCTAGTAGCTACGAGCAGTACTTC.